The 13 T cell receptor beta chains given below trace back to one sample, sequenced in a study of T cell responses to AZD1222 COVID-19 vaccine. The repertoire was sequenced with immunoSEQ multiplex PCR; TCRdb's copy has only in-frame clones and lacks some. This table holds 150,000 to 200,000 clones, approximately 86% found once. Sequencing was performed on peripheral blood, taken on day 0 of AZD1222 vaccination. The receptor source for this set is an adult in good health.

The rearrangement uses TRBV5-6 and TRBJ1-4, with D tentatively TRBD1 (6 bases). CDR1 is SGHDT, CDR2 YYEEEE, per germline. V was clipped by 4 bases and J by 0 bases, with 10 bases between them. The CDR3 consists of 15 residues. The CDR3 sequence: CASSTGQTTNEKLFF. The CDR3 DNA follows: TGTGCCAGCAGCACTGGACAGACAACTAATGAAAAACTGTTTTTT.

This clone was picked up a small number of times. J is TRBJ1-2 and V is TRBV29-1, with 8 positions matching TRBD1. The CDR3 has 14 amino acids. V shed 5 bases, J shed 4 bases, and the junction held 9 bases outside the gene matches. Per germline, CDR1 SQVTM and CDR2 ANQGSEA. DNA of the CDR3: TGCAGCGTTTTCATCCGAGGACAGGGCTATGGCTACACCTTC. Residues: CSVFIRGQGYGYTF.

The J gene is TRBJ1-2, the V gene TRBV19, with D perhaps matching TRBD1 (5 bases). Germline V CDR1 and CDR2: LNHDA, SQIVND (reference sequence). The V end lost 4 bases, the J end lost 4 bases, and 10 bases lay between the germline ends. The CDR3 length is 13 residues. The CDR3 region has the DNA TGTGCCAGTAGTAAGGACAATTTCTATGGCTACACCTTC. It is translated as CASSKDNFYGYTF.

This clone has just a few counts. The chain recombines TRBV6-5 with TRBJ1-1; 9 nucleotides match TRBD1. V gave up 6 bases and J gave up 2 bases; unmatched junction bases: 7. The CDR3 extends over 15 amino acids. The V gene's germline CDR1 is MNHEY and CDR2 SVGAGI. The CDR3 protein is CASSPDRGGNTEAFF. The CDR3 nucleotides are TGTGCCAGCAGCCCCGACAGGGGGGGAAACACTGAAGCTTTCTTT.

The J gene is TRBJ1-1, the V gene TRBV2; TRBD1 aligns across 7 bases. V shed 4 bases, J shed 8 bases, and the junction held 7 bases outside the gene matches. The CDR3 loop spans 13 amino acids. In germline, CDR1 is SNHLY, CDR2 FYNNEI. CDR3 bases: TGTGCCAGCAGTGTTACTTTGGACAGGGAAGCTTTCTTT. It yields the protein CASSVTLDREAFF. Together with reference TRBV2 and TRBJ1-1, the CDR3 gives the full variable domain: EPEVTQTPSHQVTQMGQEVILRCVPISNHLYFYWYRQILGQKVEFLVSFYNNEISEKSEIFDDQFSVERPDGSNFTLKIRSTKLEDSAMYFCASSVTLDREAFFGQGTRLTVV.

The chain links TRBV18 to TRBJ2-7; 7 bases align to TRBD2. This CDR3 comprises 14 residues. Germline V gene lookup returns CDR1 KGHSH and CDR2 LQKENI. The junction had 7 bases not matched to a gene; V was cut back by 1 base and J by 7 bases. The CDR3 nucleotides read TGTGCCAGCTCACCACAGAGGCAGGGAGGGGAGCAGTACTTC. The encoded protein is CASSPQRQGGEQYF.

V gene TRBV5-1 combines with J gene TRBJ1-6; TRBD1 matches at 7 bases. V was pared by 0 bases and J by 9 bases, with 9 bases of the junction left unmatched. The CDR3 spans 16 residues. The germline V gene encodes CDR1 SGHRS and CDR2 YFSETQ. The CDR3 sequence: CASSLGPGQPFSPLHF. CDR3 nucleotides: TGCGCCAGCAGCTTGGGTCCGGGACAGCCTTTTTCACCCCTCCACTTT.

V usage is TRBV5-1 and J usage is TRBJ2-6; possibly TRBD2 for D (6 bases). Between the trimmed V and J ends, which lost 1 base and 0 bases, there was a span of 11 bases. This CDR3 has 17 residues. The germline gives CDR1 SGHRS, CDR2 YFSETQ. CDR3 sequence reads: CASSLLRGDSGANVLTF. Here the CDR3 DNA reads TGCGCCAGCAGCTTGTTGCGGGGAGACTCTGGGGCCAACGTCCTGACTTTC.

Only a few counts were recorded for this clone. CDR3 sequence reads: CASSDGRPNTEAFF. The DNA of the CDR3 is TGCGCCAGCAGTGACGGACGGCCGAACACTGAAGCTTTCTTT. The V call is TRBV5-1, the J call TRBJ1-1; D remains unclear. The CDR3 is made up of 14 amino acids. Per germline, CDR1 SGHRS and CDR2 YFSETQ. V gave up 5 bases and J gave up 1 base, with 12 bases separating them.

The gene calls are TRBV5-6 and TRBJ2-7; 7 bases fit TRBD2. The CDR3 length is 15 residues. The V segment lost 4 bases and the J segment 4 bases; nucleotides outside the gene matches: 11. CDR1 is SGHDT and CDR2 is YYEEEE in the germline V gene. CDR3 bases: TGTGCCAGCAGCGGACTAGGAAGTTTGGGGTACGAGCAGTACTTC. Translating gives CASSGLGSLGYEQYF.

The DNA for the CDR3 is TGTGCCAGCAGCTTAACCTGGGGCGAAGCTTTCTTT. Amino acids: CASSLTWGEAFF. This chain uses TRBV7-2 with TRBJ1-1; weak D call: TRBD1 (5 bases). Germline V gene lookup returns CDR1 SGHTA and CDR2 FQGNSA. The CDR3 is 12 residues long. The V end was cut by 2 bases, the J end by 8 bases, with 9 bases between.

This rearrangement joins TRBV14 to TRBJ2-7; D remains ambiguous. Germline V gene sequence: CDR1 SGHDN, CDR2 FVKESK. V gave up 1 base and J gave up 6 bases, with 10 bases separating them. The CDR3 length is 13 residues. Written as DNA, the CDR3 is TGTGCCAGCAGCCAAGCTCCCTCTGGCGAGCAGTACTTC. This encodes CASSQAPSGEQYF.

This clone was detected a few times. The CDR3 DNA is TGTGCCAGCAGTCCCCTGGATGAGCAGTTCTTC. This gives the protein CASSPLDEQFF. The V and J genes are TRBV6-5 and TRBJ2-1; D is undetermined. Germline lookup yields CDR1 MNHEY and CDR2 SVGAGI. This CDR3 region has 11 residues. The ends were cut back, 5 bases at V and 8 bases at J, with 7 bases in the middle.